The clone carrying this T cell receptor beta chain was counted between two and nine times. The antigen is unknown. Sequenced with the Oncomine TCR Beta short-read assay was DNA taken from cultured CD4+ T cells. DNA came from CD4+ T cells after culture. TCRdb recomputed calls from the PCR reads with MiXCR, one row per CDR3 protein. The table has some 10,000 distinct CDR3 sequences, about 38% seen once. CDR1 is SGHTA, CDR2 FQGNSA, per germline. The V and J ends lost 1 base and 10 bases, in that order; junction bases with no gene match: 12. The CDR3 runs 17 residues. The source of the sample is a study of vaccination and CD4 T cells after COVID-19. Study in general: Post-COVID sampling occurred a median approximately 99 days after diagnosis (range 35 to 161). Study-level findings and limits: Detection of a median about 85% of reactive clones in convalescent patients was confined to the period after vaccination.

Treatment denoted: approximately 9-day PBMC culture with coronavirus spike peptide pools or control peptides (ViraFEST assay). These CD4+ T cells came from an unexposed donor, sampled before the COVID-19 pandemic (2011-2018). ViraFEST stimulated the growth of antigen-specific T cells using peptide pools and subsequently profiled their TCRs by sequencing. The chain recombines TRBV7-2 with TRBJ1-6, with 8 bases matching TRBD1. This sequence originates from a human donor in good health. The specimen was CD4+ T cells from blood, cultured in vitro. CDR3: CASSLGTGWNSVSPLHF. The DNA of the CDR3 is TGTGCCAGCAGCTTAGGGACAGGGTGGAACTCTGTCTCACCCCTCCACTTT.